Listed below are T cell receptor beta chains from one sample, sequenced in a study of beta chain features in type 1 diabetes. Only in-frame clones appear in the TCRdb table, and some are missing; sequencing was by immunoSEQ multiplex PCR. The sample shows around 300,000 clones, approximately 11% of them seen only once. Sequenced: naive CD4+ T cells from blood. Receptors were obtained from a woman aged 25 to 45 in good health. Each CDR3 is given with its conserved first and last residue. Fields, in order: J gene, D gene, V gene, clone size, CDR3 protein, CDR3 DNA. The D gene is left open where the match is weak. The size entry is marked missing in some rows and otherwise reads once, few, many or a size class.

J: TRBJ2-1
D: NA
V: TRBV29-1
size: few
CDR3: CSVEGGGSPYNEQFF
DNA: TGCAGCGTTGAAGGCGGGGGCAGCCCCTACAATGAGCAGTTCTTC

J: TRBJ2-2
D: TRBD1
V: TRBV6-5
size: NA
CDR3: CASRLDRGAGELFF
DNA: TGTGCCAGCAGACTCGACAGGGGCGCCGGGGAGCTGTTTTTT

J: TRBJ1-2
D: NA
V: TRBV18
size: NA
CDR3: CASSPGGEGSHGYTF
DNA: TGTGCCAGCTCCCCGGGAGGGGAAGGATCTCATGGCTACACCTTC

J: TRBJ2-7
D: TRBD1
V: TRBV19
size: few
CDR3: CASSTGGIDEQYF
DNA: TGTGCCAGTAGTACAGGGGGCATCGACGAGCAGTACTTC

J: TRBJ2-1
D: TRBD2
V: TRBV5-6
size: few
CDR3: CASRLTSGDYNEQFF
DNA: TGTGCCAGCAGGCTGACTAGCGGAGATTACAATGAGCAGTTCTTC

J: TRBJ2-7
D: TRBD1
V: TRBV18
size: few
CDR3: CASSSQGATYEQYF
DNA: TGTGCCAGCTCATCCCAGGGGGCCACCTACGAGCAGTACTTC

J: TRBJ2-7
D: NA
V: TRBV7-9
size: few
CDR3: CASTPSPGYEQYF
DNA: TGTGCCAGCACTCCAAGTCCCGGCTACGAGCAGTACTTC

J: TRBJ2-5
D: TRBD2
V: TRBV11-1
size: NA
CDR3: CASSSPSGTRKETQYF
DNA: TGTGCCAGCAGCTCCCCTAGCGGGACAAGAAAAGAGACCCAGTACTTC

J: TRBJ2-3
D: NA
V: TRBV9
size: few
CDR3: CASSPRGGSGSTDTQYF
DNA: TGTGCCAGCAGCCCGAGGGGGGGTAGCGGGAGCACAGATACGCAGTATTTT

J: TRBJ2-3
D: NA
V: TRBV7-3
size: few
CDR3: CASSPSTVTDTQYF
DNA: TGTGCCAGCAGCCCCTCGACAGTCACAGATACGCAGTATTTT

J: TRBJ2-1
D: NA
V: TRBV19
size: NA
CDR3: CASSHPSSYNEQFF
DNA: TGTGCCAGTAGTCACCCGAGCTCCTACAATGAGCAGTTCTTC